This T cell receptor (beta chain) was documented in a study of T-cell reconstitution after alpha-beta-depleted transplantation in children. Points on this clonotype: Its antigen remains unknown.

The CDR3 is 15 amino acids. The germline V gene has CDR1 DFQATT and CDR2 SNEGSKA (reference sequence). With V trimmed by 1 base and J by 2 bases, 4 bases remained unmatched. Whole-study findings and limits: There were reportedly several hundred expanded graft clones from which alpha-beta T cells came about two months after transplant. A year post-transplant, T-cell counts and diversity derived mostly from newly produced T cells.

The TCRbeta library incorporated unique molecular identifiers. TCRdb ran MiXCR on the PCR reads and lists one entry per CDR3 protein. The sample consists of about a million distinct CDR3 sequences, about 29% of them appearing once. The origin of this receptor is a boy younger than two who had a stem cell transplant for SCID, so the T cells may come from the graft donor. The starting material was PBMCs, mostly from graft donor cells, obtained 360 days after TCRalphabeta/CD19-depleted stem cell transplant. This chain uses TRBV20-1 with TRBJ2-1; 8 bases match TRBD1. CDR3 in amino acids: CSARAPGGAYNEQFF. CDR3 DNA: TGCAGTGCTAGAGCACCAGGGGGCGCCTACAATGAGCAGTTCTTC.